The T cell receptor (beta chain) under discussion was sequenced for a study of cytotoxic CD8 clonotypes in ibrutinib-treated CLL. Overall study context: Following treatment for a median roughly twelve months, range 6 to 36, response samples were then taken.

Study-wide findings and caveats: Clonality at baseline surpassed age-matched healthy donors and tracked circulating CD8+ T-cell counts.

This clone has just one count. Antigen: not known. Sequencing was performed with immunoSEQ multiplex PCR; in TCRdb, only in-frame clones are kept and a portion is missing. The table has approximately 100,000 clones, about 78% seen once. Trimming stripped 8 bases from V and 0 bases from J, with 13 bases between. Germline CDR1 is PRHDT and CDR2 is FYEKMQ (reference sequence). This CDR3 contains 14 residues. The specimen was PBMCs, collected after 12 months of ibrutinib treatment. The V and J genes are TRBV13 and TRBJ1-2; TRBD1 is a possible D gene (5 bases). The TCR sequence derives from a human donor with chronic lymphocytic leukemia. This CDR3 is CASGPGNANYGYTF. Here the CDR3 DNA reads TGTGCCAGCGGCCCAGGGAATGCTAACTATGGCTACACCTTC.